A selection of T cell receptor beta chains follows, all from one sample in a study of control samples from healthy donors and cancer patients. Assay: immunoSEQ multiplex PCR; the TCRdb copy retains only in-frame clones and omits some. The sample includes about 130,000 clones, about 94% of them seen just once. Sequencing was carried out using PBMCs. The receptors were sampled from a man between 60 and 70 years old with colorectal cancer. CDR3s include the opening cysteine and the closing phenylalanine or tryptophan. Fields, in order: J gene, clone size, D gene, V gene, CDR3 DNA, CDR3 protein. The D gene is left open where the match is weak. A row's size may be missing; if present it is once, few, many or a size class.

J gene: TRBJ1-5
clone size: .
D gene: TRBD1
V gene: TRBV29-1
CDR3 DNA: TGCAGCGTCCGAACAGGGGGCGACCCCCAGCATTTT
CDR3 protein: CSVRTGGDPQHF

J gene: TRBJ1-6
clone size: .
D gene: TRBD1
V gene: TRBV6-5
CDR3 DNA: TGTGCCAGCAGTTACAACAGGGGTAATTCACCCCTCCACTTT
CDR3 protein: CASSYNRGNSPLHF

J gene: TRBJ2-3
clone size: .
D gene: .
V gene: TRBV5-6
CDR3 DNA: TGTGCCAGCAGGACACCGGGACACAGCACAGATACGCAGTATTTT
CDR3 protein: CASRTPGHSTDTQYF

J gene: TRBJ1-1
clone size: once
D gene: .
V gene: TRBV18
CDR3 DNA: TGTGCCAGCTCACCACCGCAGGGGCGGGACTCTGAAGCTTTCTTT
CDR3 protein: CASSPPQGRDSEAFF

J gene: TRBJ1-6
clone size: .
D gene: TRBD1
V gene: TRBV27
CDR3 DNA: TGTGCCAGCAGAGAGGGACAGGGAGTTTACAATTCACCCCTCCACTTT
CDR3 protein: CASREGQGVYNSPLHF

J gene: TRBJ2-3
clone size: once
D gene: .
V gene: TRBV10-3
CDR3 DNA: TGTGCCATCAGTGAGTCTACGGTCCCCACAGATACGCAGTATTTT
CDR3 protein: CAISESTVPTDTQYF

J gene: TRBJ1-2
clone size: .
D gene: .
V gene: TRBV3-1/TRBV3-2
CDR3 DNA: TGTGCCAGCAGCCAAGGGCACCGATCTAACTATGGCTACACCTTC
CDR3 protein: CASSQGHRSNYGYTF

J gene: TRBJ1-1
clone size: .
D gene: .
V gene: TRBV29-1
CDR3 DNA: TGCAGCGTTGCACAAGGGGGGAACACTGAAGCTTTCTTT
CDR3 protein: CSVAQGGNTEAFF

J gene: TRBJ1-3
clone size: .
D gene: TRBD1
V gene: TRBV2
CDR3 DNA: TGTGCCAGCAGTCGGGACAGGGGCGCTAATGGAAACACCATATATTTT
CDR3 protein: CASSRDRGANGNTIYF

J gene: TRBJ1-2
clone size: .
D gene: .
V gene: TRBV25-1
CDR3 DNA: TGTGCCAGCAGTGAATACGGCTATACTAACTATGGCTACACCTTC
CDR3 protein: CASSEYGYTNYGYTF

J gene: TRBJ2-1
clone size: .
D gene: TRBD2
V gene: TRBV3-1/TRBV3-2
CDR3 DNA: TGTGCCAGCAGCAACGGGGGGTCTTACAATGAGCAGTTCTTC
CDR3 protein: CASSNGGSYNEQFF

J gene: TRBJ1-5
clone size: .
D gene: TRBD1
V gene: TRBV19
CDR3 DNA: TGTGCCAGTAGTATTGGACAGGGGGCGGTGGGCAATCAGCCCCAGCATTTT
CDR3 protein: CASSIGQGAVGNQPQHF

J gene: TRBJ2-5
clone size: .
D gene: TRBD2
V gene: TRBV24-1
CDR3 DNA: TGTGCCACCAGTGATGCGGGGGTCGGGGAGACCCAGTACTTC
CDR3 protein: CATSDAGVGETQYF

J gene: TRBJ1-2
clone size: .
D gene: .
V gene: TRBV19
CDR3 DNA: TGTGCCAGTAGTACCTCGCAGGGAAACTATGGCTACACCTTC
CDR3 protein: CASSTSQGNYGYTF

J gene: TRBJ2-6
clone size: .
D gene: .
V gene: TRBV3-1/TRBV3-2
CDR3 DNA: TGTGCCAGCAGCCAATTTGACAGGCCCGGGGCCAACGTCCTGACTTTC
CDR3 protein: CASSQFDRPGANVLTF

J gene: TRBJ2-3
clone size: .
D gene: .
V gene: TRBV5-1
CDR3 DNA: TGCGCCAGCAGCCCTAGGGGGGATACGCAGTATTTT
CDR3 protein: CASSPRGDTQYF

J gene: TRBJ1-2
clone size: .
D gene: .
V gene: TRBV12-3/TRBV12-4
CDR3 DNA: TGTGCCAGCAGTTTTACAGGGCCCTATGGCTACACCTTC
CDR3 protein: CASSFTGPYGYTF

J gene: TRBJ1-4
clone size: .
D gene: .
V gene: TRBV10-3
CDR3 DNA: TGTGCCATCAGCCAGGGGACGAGTGAAAAACTGTTTTTT
CDR3 protein: CAISQGTSEKLFF

J gene: TRBJ2-3
clone size: .
D gene: TRBD1
V gene: TRBV5-1
CDR3 DNA: TGCGCCAGCAGCCTCGGGACAGGGCTCTTTGGGACAGATACGCAGTATTTT
CDR3 protein: CASSLGTGLFGTDTQYF

J gene: TRBJ1-1
clone size: .
D gene: TRBD1
V gene: TRBV5-1
CDR3 DNA: TGCGCCAGCAGCATACTCACAGGGGCGGCGGGCACTGAAGCTTTCTTT
CDR3 protein: CASSILTGAAGTEAFF

J gene: TRBJ2-7
clone size: once
D gene: TRBD1
V gene: TRBV5-1
CDR3 DNA: TGCGCCAGCAGCAGGGGCCCGGGACAGGGCCCTCTCCAGTACTTC
CDR3 protein: CASSRGPGQGPLQYF

J gene: TRBJ1-5
clone size: .
D gene: .
V gene: TRBV5-5
CDR3 DNA: TGTGCCAGCAGCCCGACGAGGTATAGCAATCAGCCCCAGCATTTT
CDR3 protein: CASSPTRYSNQPQHF

J gene: TRBJ1-3
clone size: .
D gene: .
V gene: TRBV9
CDR3 DNA: TGTGCCAGCAGCCCGGGGGAAGAGCCTGGAAACACCATATATTTT
CDR3 protein: CASSPGEEPGNTIYF

J gene: TRBJ2-7
clone size: .
D gene: TRBD1
V gene: TRBV6-1
CDR3 DNA: TGTGCCAGCAGTGAGGGGACAGAGTCCTACGAGCAGTACTTC
CDR3 protein: CASSEGTESYEQYF

J gene: TRBJ1-1
clone size: .
D gene: .
V gene: TRBV5-5
CDR3 DNA: TGTGCCAGCAGCTTGGAGGCGTACACTGAAGCTTTCTTT
CDR3 protein: CASSLEAYTEAFF

J gene: TRBJ2-7
clone size: .
D gene: .
V gene: TRBV4-1
CDR3 DNA: TGCGCCAGCAGCCAAGATGAGGCGGCAAGCTCCTACGAGCAGTACTTC
CDR3 protein: CASSQDEAASSYEQYF

J gene: TRBJ1-1
clone size: .
D gene: .
V gene: TRBV30
CDR3 DNA: TGTGCCTGGAGCAAACAGGGGAACACTGAAGCTTTCTTT
CDR3 protein: CAWSKQGNTEAFF

J gene: TRBJ2-7
clone size: .
D gene: .
V gene: TRBV18
CDR3 DNA: TGTGCCAGCTCACCGAGTTCCTACGAGCAGTACTTC
CDR3 protein: CASSPSSYEQYF

J gene: TRBJ2-7
clone size: .
D gene: TRBD1
V gene: TRBV15
CDR3 DNA: TGTGCCACCAGCAGAGCCACCCAAGGACAGGGGTTAGTAGAGCAGTACTTC
CDR3 protein: CATSRATQGQGLVEQYF

J gene: TRBJ1-1
clone size: .
D gene: TRBD1
V gene: TRBV5-5
CDR3 DNA: TGTGCCAGCAGCTTGGAGGGACAGGGGCAAGCTTTCTTT
CDR3 protein: CASSLEGQGQAFF

J gene: TRBJ1-2
clone size: .
D gene: TRBD1
V gene: TRBV12-5
CDR3 DNA: TGTGCTAGTGGTTTGCATGGGACAGGTCGGCACACCTTC
CDR3 protein: CASGLHGTGRHTF

J gene: TRBJ1-4
clone size: .
D gene: .
V gene: TRBV7-2
CDR3 DNA: TGTGCCAGCAGCTCTGGTAGGGGATGGGATGAAAAACTGTTTTTT
CDR3 protein: CASSSGRGWDEKLFF

J gene: TRBJ1-2
clone size: .
D gene: .
V gene: TRBV6-1
CDR3 DNA: TGTGCCAGCAGTGAACAGGGAAACTATGGCTACACCTTC
CDR3 protein: CASSEQGNYGYTF

J gene: TRBJ2-1
clone size: .
D gene: .
V gene: TRBV7-9
CDR3 DNA: TGTGCCAGCAGCCCACAGACAGGTGGATACAATGAGCAGTTCTTC
CDR3 protein: CASSPQTGGYNEQFF

J gene: TRBJ2-2
clone size: .
D gene: .
V gene: TRBV18
CDR3 DNA: TGTGCCAGCTCACCGAGCGATAACACCGGGGAGCTGTTTTTT
CDR3 protein: CASSPSDNTGELFF

J gene: TRBJ1-5
clone size: .
D gene: TRBD1
V gene: TRBV2
CDR3 DNA: TGTGCCAGCTCAGGACAGGGAAGGGGTCAGCCCCAGCATTTT
CDR3 protein: CASSGQGRGQPQHF

J gene: TRBJ2-6
clone size: .
D gene: .
V gene: TRBV9
CDR3 DNA: TGTGCCAGCAGCAAGCTAGCTACCGGGGCCAACGTCCTGACTTTC
CDR3 protein: CASSKLATGANVLTF

J gene: TRBJ1-1
clone size: .
D gene: .
V gene: TRBV7-9
CDR3 DNA: TGTGCCAGCAGGGAAACAGGGTCCACTGAAGCTTTCTTT
CDR3 protein: CASRETGSTEAFF

J gene: TRBJ2-7
clone size: .
D gene: TRBD2
V gene: TRBV7-9
CDR3 DNA: TGTGCCAGCAGCCCTAGGACTAGCGGGGGTATGGTCTACGAGCAGTACTTC
CDR3 protein: CASSPRTSGGMVYEQYF

J gene: TRBJ1-1
clone size: .
D gene: .
V gene: TRBV3-1/TRBV3-2
CDR3 DNA: TGTGCCAGCAGTCGAGGGCCCGGCGGGAACACTGAAGCTTTCTTT
CDR3 protein: CASSRGPGGNTEAFF

J gene: TRBJ2-6
clone size: .
D gene: .
V gene: TRBV28
CDR3 DNA: TGTGCCAGCAGTTTAAGGCGGTCTGGGGCCAACGTCCTGACTTTC
CDR3 protein: CASSLRRSGANVLTF

J gene: TRBJ1-6
clone size: .
D gene: TRBD1
V gene: TRBV7-9
CDR3 DNA: TGTGCCAGCAGCTTAGCGGCAGGGGGACGGGATAATTCACCCCTCCACTTT
CDR3 protein: CASSLAAGGRDNSPLHF

J gene: TRBJ1-1
clone size: .
D gene: .
V gene: TRBV11-3
CDR3 DNA: TGTGCCAGCAGCTTGGGGAGATGGGACACTGAAGCTTTCTTT
CDR3 protein: CASSLGRWDTEAFF

J gene: TRBJ2-6
clone size: .
D gene: TRBD1
V gene: TRBV5-4
CDR3 DNA: TGTGCCAGCAGCGGAGGAAGGGGGCGGAGTGGGGCCAACGTCCTGACTTTC
CDR3 protein: CASSGGRGRSGANVLTF

J gene: TRBJ2-2
clone size: .
D gene: TRBD1
V gene: TRBV18
CDR3 DNA: TGTGCCAGCTCCGGACAGGGGGACAACACCGGGGAGCTGTTTTTT
CDR3 protein: CASSGQGDNTGELFF

J gene: TRBJ2-2
clone size: .
D gene: .
V gene: TRBV24-1
CDR3 DNA: TGTGCCACCAGTGATTCGTCTGGGCACACCGGGGAGCTGTTTTTT
CDR3 protein: CATSDSSGHTGELFF

J gene: TRBJ1-4
clone size: .
D gene: .
V gene: TRBV15
CDR3 DNA: TGTGCCACCAGCAGAGAAGGTGGAACTAATGAAAAACTGTTTTTT
CDR3 protein: CATSREGGTNEKLFF

J gene: TRBJ2-7
clone size: .
D gene: .
V gene: TRBV11-3
CDR3 DNA: TGTGCCAGCAGCTTAGGAGAGGGGTCCTACGAGCAGTACTTC
CDR3 protein: CASSLGEGSYEQYF

J gene: TRBJ2-6
clone size: .
D gene: TRBD1
V gene: TRBV19
CDR3 DNA: TGTGCCAGTAGTCCCCCGGACAGGCTAGACTCTGGGGCCAACGTCCTGACTTTC
CDR3 protein: CASSPPDRLDSGANVLTF

J gene: TRBJ1-4
clone size: once
D gene: TRBD1
V gene: TRBV5-1
CDR3 DNA: TGCGCCAGCAGCTTGGATGGGACAGGGATCGAAAAACTGTTTTTT
CDR3 protein: CASSLDGTGIEKLFF